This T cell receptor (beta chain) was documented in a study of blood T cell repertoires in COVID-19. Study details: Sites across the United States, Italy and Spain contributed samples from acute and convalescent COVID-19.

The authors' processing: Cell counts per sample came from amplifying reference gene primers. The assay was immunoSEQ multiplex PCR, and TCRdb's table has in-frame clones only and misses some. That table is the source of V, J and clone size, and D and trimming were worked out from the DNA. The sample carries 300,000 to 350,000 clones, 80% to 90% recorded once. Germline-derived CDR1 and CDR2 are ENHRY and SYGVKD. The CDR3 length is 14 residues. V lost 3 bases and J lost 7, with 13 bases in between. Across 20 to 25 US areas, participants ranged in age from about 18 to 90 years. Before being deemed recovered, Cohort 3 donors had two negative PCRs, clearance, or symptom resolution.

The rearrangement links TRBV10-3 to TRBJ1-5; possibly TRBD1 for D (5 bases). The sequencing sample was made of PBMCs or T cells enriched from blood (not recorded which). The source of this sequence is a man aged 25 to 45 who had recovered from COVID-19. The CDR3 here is CAISESQGRQPQHF. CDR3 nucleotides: TGTGCCATCAGTGAAAGTCAGGGAAGGCAGCCCCAGCATTTT.